One T cell receptor (beta chain) is described in this entry. Its target is unknown. The data originate from a study of Graves' ophthalmopathy and Graves' hyperthyroidism. In germline, CDR1 is SGHTA, CDR2 FQGNSA. Trimming took 5 bases from V and 3 from J, leaving 12 bases between them. The CDR3 consists of 14 residues. Study-level findings and limits: Forecasting of ophthalmopathy progression by the model achieved around 68% sensitivity and around 77% specificity. Blood was where most expanded thyroid clonotypes above 0.001 frequency also turned up.

RNA transcripts yielded amplified TCR beta CDR3 regions. First-round RT-PCR with HTBI primers preceded a second-round multiplex PCR. TCRdb itself ran the multiplex PCR reads through MiXCR, one entry per CDR3 protein. The sample holds about 1.2 million distinct CDR3 sequences, about 36% seen once. The sample consisted of peripheral blood or thyroid tissue (not recorded which). This chain connects TRBV7-2 to TRBJ2-3; a weak D match, TRBD2 (5 bases). The sequence came from an adult man with Graves' hyperthyroidism. The CDR3 loop is CASSPRRGTDTQYF. The DNA of the CDR3 is TGTGCCAGCAGCCCCCGCCGGGGAACAGATACGCAGTATTTT.